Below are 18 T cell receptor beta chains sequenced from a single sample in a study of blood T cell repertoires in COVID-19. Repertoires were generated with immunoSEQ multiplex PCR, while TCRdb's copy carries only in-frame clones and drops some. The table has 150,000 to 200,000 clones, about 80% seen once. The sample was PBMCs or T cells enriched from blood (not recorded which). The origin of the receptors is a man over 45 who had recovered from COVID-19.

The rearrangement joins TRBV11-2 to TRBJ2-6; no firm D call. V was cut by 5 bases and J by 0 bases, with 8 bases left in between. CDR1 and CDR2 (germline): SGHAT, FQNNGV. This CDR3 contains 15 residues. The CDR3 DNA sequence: TGTGCCAGCAGCCTAAGGAGCTCTGGGGCCAACGTCCTGACTTTC. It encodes CASSLRSSGANVLTF.

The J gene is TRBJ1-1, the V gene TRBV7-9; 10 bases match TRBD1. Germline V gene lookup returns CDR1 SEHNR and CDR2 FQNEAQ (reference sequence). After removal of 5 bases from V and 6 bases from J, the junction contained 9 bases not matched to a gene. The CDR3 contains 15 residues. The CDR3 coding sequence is TGTGCCAGCAGCCACGTTACGGGACAGGGGTCTGAAGCTTTCTTT. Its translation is CASSHVTGQGSEAFF.

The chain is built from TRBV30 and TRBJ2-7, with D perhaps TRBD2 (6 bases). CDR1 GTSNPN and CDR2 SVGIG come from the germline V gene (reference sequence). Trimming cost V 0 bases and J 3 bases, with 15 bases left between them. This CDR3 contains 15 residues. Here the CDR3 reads CAWSVGGVHFYEQYF. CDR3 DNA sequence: TGTGCCTGGAGTGTAGGAGGGGTCCACTTCTACGAGCAGTACTTC.

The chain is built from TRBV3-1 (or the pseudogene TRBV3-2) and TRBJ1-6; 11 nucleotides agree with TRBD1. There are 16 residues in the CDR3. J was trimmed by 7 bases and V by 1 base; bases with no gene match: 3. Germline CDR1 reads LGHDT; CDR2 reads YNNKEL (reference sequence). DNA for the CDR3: TGTGCCAGCAGCCAAGCGGGACAGGGGGGCAATTCACCCCTCCACTTT. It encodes CASSQAGQGGNSPLHF.

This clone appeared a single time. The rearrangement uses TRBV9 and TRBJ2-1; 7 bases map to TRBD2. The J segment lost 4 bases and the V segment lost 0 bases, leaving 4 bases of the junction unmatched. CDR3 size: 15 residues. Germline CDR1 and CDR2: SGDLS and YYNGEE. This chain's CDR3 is CASSVVPSGYNEQFF. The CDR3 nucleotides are TGTGCCAGCAGCGTAGTGCCTAGCGGATACAATGAGCAGTTCTTC.

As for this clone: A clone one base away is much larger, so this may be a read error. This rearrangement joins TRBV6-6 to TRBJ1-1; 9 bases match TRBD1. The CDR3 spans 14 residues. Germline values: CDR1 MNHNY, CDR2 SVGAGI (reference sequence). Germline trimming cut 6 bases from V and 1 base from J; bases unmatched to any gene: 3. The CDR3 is CASRPTGGNTEAFF. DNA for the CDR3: TGTGCCAGCAGACCGACAGGGGGGAACACTGAAGCTTTCTTT.

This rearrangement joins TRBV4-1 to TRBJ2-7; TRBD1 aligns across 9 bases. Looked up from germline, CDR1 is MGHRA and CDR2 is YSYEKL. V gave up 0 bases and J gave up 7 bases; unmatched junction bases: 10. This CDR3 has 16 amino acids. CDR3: CASSQEPGQGPREQYF. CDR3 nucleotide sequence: TGCGCCAGCAGCCAAGAACCGGGACAGGGCCCTCGGGAGCAGTACTTC.

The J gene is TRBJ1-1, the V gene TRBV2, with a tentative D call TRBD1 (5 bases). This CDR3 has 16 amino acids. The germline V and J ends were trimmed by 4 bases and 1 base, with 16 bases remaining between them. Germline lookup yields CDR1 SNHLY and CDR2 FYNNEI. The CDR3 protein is CASSAGGGLRNTEAFF. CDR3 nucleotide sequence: TGTGCCAGCAGTGCGGGGGGGGGACTCAGGAACACTGAAGCTTTCTTT.

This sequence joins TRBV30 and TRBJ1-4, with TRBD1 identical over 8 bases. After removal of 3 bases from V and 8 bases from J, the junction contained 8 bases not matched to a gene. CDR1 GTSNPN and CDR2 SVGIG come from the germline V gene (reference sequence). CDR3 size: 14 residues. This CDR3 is CAWRAQGVGEKLFF. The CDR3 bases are TGTGCCTGGAGGGCACAGGGGGTCGGGGAAAAACTGTTTTTT.

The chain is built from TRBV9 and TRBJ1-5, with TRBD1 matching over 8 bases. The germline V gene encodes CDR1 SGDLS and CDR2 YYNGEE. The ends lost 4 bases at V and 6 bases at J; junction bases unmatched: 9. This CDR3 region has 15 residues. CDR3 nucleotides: TGTGCCAGCAGCTCCGGAGCAGGGGGCAGTCAGCCCCAGCATTTT. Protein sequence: CASSSGAGGSQPQHF. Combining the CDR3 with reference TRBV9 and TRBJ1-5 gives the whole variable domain DSGVTQTPKHLITATGQRVTLRCSPRSGDLSVYWYQQSLDQGLQFLIQYYNGEERAKGNILERFSAQQFPDLHSELNLSSLELGDSALYFCASSSGAGGSQPQHFGDGTRLSIL.

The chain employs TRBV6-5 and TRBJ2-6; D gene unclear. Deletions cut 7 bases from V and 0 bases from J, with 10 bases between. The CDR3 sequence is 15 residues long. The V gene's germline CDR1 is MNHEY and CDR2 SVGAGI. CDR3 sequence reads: CASKAVSSGANVLTF. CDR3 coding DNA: TGTGCCAGCAAGGCGGTGAGCTCTGGGGCCAACGTCCTGACTTTC.

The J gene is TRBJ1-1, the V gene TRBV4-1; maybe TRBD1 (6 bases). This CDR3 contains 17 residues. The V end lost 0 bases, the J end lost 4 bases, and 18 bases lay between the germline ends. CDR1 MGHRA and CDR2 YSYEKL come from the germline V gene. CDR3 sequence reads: CASSQDPPTQGSTEAFF. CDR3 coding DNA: TGCGCCAGCAGCCAAGATCCTCCTACGCAGGGGAGCACTGAAGCTTTCTTT.

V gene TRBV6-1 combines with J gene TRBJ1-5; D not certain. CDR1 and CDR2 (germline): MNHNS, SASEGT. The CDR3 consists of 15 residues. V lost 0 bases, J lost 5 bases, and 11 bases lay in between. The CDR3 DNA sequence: TGTGCCAGCAGTGAAGCCCGGGCGGGCTATCAGCCCCAGCATTTT. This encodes CASSEARAGYQPQHF.

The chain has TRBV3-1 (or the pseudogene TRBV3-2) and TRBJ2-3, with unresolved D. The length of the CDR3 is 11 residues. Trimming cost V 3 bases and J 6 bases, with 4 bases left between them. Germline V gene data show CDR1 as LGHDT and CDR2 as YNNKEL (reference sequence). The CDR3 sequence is CASSQGDTQYF. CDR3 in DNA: TGTGCCAGCAGCCAGGGCGATACGCAGTATTTT.

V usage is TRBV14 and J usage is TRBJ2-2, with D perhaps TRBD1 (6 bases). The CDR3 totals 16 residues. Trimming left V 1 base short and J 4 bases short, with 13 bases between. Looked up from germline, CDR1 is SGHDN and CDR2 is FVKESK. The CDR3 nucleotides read TGTGCCAGCAGCCAAGCCCGGGGCAGGGGCACCGGGGAGCTGTTTTTT. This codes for CASSQARGRGTGELFF.

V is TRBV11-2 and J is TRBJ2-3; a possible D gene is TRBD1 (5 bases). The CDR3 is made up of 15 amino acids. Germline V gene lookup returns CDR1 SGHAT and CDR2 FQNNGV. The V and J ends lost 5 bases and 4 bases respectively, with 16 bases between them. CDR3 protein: CASSPPAPTADTQYF. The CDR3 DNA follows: TGTGCCAGCAGCCCCCCGGCCCCGACAGCAGATACGCAGTATTTT. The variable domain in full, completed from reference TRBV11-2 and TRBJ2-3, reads EAGVAQSPRYKIIEKRQSVAFWCNPISGHATLYWYQQILGQGPKLLIQFQNNGVVDDSQLPKDRFSAERLKGVDSTLKIQPAKLEDSAVYLCASSPPAPTADTQYFGPGTRLTVL.

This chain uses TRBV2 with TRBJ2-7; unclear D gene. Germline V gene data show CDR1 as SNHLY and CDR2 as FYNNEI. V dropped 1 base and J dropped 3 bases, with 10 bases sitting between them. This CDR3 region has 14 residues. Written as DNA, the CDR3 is TGTGCCAGCAGTGAAGGTGTGTCGGTCTACGAGCAGTACTTC. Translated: CASSEGVSVYEQYF.

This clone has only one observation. CDR3 residues: CASSLRTPYGYTF. Written as DNA, the CDR3 is TGTGCCAGCAGTTTAAGGACACCCTATGGCTACACCTTC. The V call is TRBV12-3 or TRBV12-4, the J call TRBJ1-2; a weak D match, TRBD1 (5 bases). V lost 2 bases and J lost 4, with 8 bases in between. CDR3 length: 13 amino acids.